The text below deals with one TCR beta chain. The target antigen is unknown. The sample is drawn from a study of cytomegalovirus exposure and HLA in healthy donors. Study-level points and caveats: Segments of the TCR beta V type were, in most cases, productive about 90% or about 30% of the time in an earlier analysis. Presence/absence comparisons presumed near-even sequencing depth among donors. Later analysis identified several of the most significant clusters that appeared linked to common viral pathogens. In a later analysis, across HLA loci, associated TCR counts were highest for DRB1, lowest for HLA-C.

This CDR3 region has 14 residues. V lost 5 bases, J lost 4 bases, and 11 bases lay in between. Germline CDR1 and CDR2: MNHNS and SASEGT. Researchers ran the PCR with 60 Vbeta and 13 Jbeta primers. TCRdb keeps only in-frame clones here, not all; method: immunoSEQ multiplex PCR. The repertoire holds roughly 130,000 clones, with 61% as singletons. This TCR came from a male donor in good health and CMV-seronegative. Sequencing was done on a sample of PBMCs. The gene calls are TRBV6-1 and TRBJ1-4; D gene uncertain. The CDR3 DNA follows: TGTGCCAGCAGTAGGACGGAGGGTAATGAAAAACTGTTTTTT. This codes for CASSRTEGNEKLFF.